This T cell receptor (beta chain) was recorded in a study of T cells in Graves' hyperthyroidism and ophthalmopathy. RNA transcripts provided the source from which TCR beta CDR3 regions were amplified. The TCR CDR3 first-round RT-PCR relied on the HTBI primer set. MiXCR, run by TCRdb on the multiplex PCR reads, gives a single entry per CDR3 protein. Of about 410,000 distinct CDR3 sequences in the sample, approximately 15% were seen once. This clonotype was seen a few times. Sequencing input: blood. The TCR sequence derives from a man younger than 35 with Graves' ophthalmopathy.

CDR3 in amino acids: CASSQVDLGLHTGELFF. In DNA, the CDR3 is TGCGCCAGCAGCCAAGTTGACTTGGGACTACATACCGGGGAGCTGTTTTTT. The chain uses TRBV4-1 and TRBJ2-2, with 7 bases lining up with TRBD2. Germline V CDR1 and CDR2: MGHRA, YSYEKL. Trimming at V came to 1 base and at J to 5 bases, leaving 10 bases not matched to a gene. The CDR3 extends over 17 amino acids.